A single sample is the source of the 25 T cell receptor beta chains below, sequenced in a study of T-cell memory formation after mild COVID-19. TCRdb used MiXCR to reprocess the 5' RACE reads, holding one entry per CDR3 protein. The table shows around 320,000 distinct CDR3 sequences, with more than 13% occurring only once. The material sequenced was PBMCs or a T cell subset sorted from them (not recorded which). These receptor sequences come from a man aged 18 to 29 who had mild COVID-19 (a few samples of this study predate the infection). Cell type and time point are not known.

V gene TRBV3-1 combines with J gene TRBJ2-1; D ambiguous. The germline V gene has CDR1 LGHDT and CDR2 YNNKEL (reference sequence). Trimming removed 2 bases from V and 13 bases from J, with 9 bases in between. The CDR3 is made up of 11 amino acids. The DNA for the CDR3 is TGTGCCAGCAGCCAATCTGGGATACAGTTCTTC. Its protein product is CASSQSGIQFF.

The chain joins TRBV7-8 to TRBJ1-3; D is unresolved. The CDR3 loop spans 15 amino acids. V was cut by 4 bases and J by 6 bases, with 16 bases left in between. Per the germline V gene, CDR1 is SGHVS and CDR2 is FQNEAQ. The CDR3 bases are TGTGCCAGCAGCTCCCCCCAAGGTGGCGAAAACACCATATATTTT. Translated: CASSSPQGGENTIYF.

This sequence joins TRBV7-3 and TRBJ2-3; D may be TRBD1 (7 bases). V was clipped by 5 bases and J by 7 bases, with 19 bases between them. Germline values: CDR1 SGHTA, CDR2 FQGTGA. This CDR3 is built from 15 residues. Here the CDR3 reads CASSQGGSGENTQYF. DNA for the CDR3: TGTGCCAGCAGCCAGGGGGGTTCCGGAGAGAATACGCAGTATTTT.

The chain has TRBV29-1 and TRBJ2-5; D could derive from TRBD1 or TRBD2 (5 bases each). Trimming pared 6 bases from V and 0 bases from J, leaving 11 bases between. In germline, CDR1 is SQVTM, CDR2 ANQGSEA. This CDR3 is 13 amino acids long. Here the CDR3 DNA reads TGCAGCGTATTGGGGGAGAACCAAGAGACCCAGTACTTC. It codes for CSVLGENQETQYF.

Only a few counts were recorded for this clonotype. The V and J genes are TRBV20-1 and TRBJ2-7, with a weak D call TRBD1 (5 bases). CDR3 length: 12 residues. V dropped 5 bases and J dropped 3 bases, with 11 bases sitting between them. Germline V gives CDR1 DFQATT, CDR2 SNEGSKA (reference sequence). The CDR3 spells CSAASRGYEQYF. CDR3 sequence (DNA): TGCAGTGCTGCGTCAAGGGGCTACGAGCAGTACTTC.

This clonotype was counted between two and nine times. The CDR3 DNA reads TGTGCCAGCAGCCCCCGGGACCGCGCCTACGAGCAGTACTTC. This codes for CASSPRDRAYEQYF. This chain uses TRBV11-2 with TRBJ2-7; perhaps D is TRBD1 or TRBD2 (5 bases each). V lost 5 bases and J 2 bases, leaving 13 bases between the germline ends. CDR3 length: 14 residues. In germline, CDR1 is SGHAT, CDR2 FQNNGV.

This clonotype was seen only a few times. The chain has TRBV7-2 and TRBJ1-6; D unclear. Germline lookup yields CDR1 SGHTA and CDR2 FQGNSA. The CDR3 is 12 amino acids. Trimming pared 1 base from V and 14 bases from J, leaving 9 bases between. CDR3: CASSLGATALHF. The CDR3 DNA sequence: TGTGCCAGCAGCTTAGGGGCTACGGCCCTCCACTTT.

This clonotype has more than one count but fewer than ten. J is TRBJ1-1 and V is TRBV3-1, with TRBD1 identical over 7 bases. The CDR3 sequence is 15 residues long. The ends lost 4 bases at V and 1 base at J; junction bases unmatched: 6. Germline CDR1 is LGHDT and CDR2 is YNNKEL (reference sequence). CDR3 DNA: TGTGCCAGCAGCCCGTCGGGACAGTGGAACACTGAAGCTTTCTTT. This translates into CASSPSGQWNTEAFF.

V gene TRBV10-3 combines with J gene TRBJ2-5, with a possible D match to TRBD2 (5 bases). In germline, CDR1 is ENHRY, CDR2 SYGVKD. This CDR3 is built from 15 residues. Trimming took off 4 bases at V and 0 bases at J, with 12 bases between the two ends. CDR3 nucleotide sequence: TGTGCCATCAGTGGGAGTTGGGAGTACCAAGAGACCCAGTACTTC. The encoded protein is CAISGSWEYQETQYF.

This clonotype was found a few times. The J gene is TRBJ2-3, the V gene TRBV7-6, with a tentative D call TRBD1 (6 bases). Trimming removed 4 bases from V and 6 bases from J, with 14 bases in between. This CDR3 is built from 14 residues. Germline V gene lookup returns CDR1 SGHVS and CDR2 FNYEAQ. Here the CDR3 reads CASSSSRDIDTQYF. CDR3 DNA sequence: TGTGCCAGCAGCTCGTCCCGGGACATTGATACGCAGTATTTT.

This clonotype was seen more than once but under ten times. The CDR3 DNA reads TGCGCCAGCAGCCCAAAACAGGGGGCTAGCGAGCAGTACTTC. Amino acids: CASSPKQGASEQYF. The chain links TRBV5-1 to TRBJ2-7; 9 bases map to TRBD1. The V and J ends lost 4 bases and 6 bases, in that order; junction bases with no gene match: 8. The CDR3 consists of 14 residues. The germline CDR1 and CDR2 sequences are SGHRS and YFSETQ.

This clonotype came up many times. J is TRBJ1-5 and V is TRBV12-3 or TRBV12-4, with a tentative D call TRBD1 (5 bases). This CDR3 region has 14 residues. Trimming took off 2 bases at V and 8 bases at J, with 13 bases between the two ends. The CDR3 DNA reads TGTGCCAGCAGTTTAATTCCGGGGGGGGAGCCCCAGCATTTT. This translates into CASSLIPGGEPQHF.

CDR3 nucleotides: TGCGCCAGCAGTCAATCCGGGAGGCAGCCCCAGCATTTT. It encodes CASSQSGRQPQHF. The chain joins TRBV23-1 to TRBJ1-5; D not certain. TRBV23-1 falls under the ORF class, with uncertain function. The CDR3 is 13 amino acids. With 0 bases removed from V and 7 bases from J, the gap between germline ends came to 7 bases.

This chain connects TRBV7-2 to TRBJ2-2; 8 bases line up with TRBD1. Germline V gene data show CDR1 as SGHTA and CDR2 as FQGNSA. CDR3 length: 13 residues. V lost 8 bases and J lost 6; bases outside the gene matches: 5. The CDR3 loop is CASSGTGPGELFF. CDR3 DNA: TGTGCCAGCTCTGGGACAGGCCCCGGGGAGCTGTTTTTT.

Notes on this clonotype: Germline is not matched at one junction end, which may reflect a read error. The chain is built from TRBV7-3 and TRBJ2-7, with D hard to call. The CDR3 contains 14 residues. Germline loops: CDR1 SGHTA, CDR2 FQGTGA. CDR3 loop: CASSLLGSSNEQYF. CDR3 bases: TGTGCCAGCAGCTTATTGGGCAGCTCCAACGAGCAGTACTTC.

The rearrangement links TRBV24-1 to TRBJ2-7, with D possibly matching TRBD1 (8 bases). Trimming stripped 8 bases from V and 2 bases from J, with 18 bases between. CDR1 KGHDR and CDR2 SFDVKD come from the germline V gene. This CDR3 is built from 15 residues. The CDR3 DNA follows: TGTGCCACCACAGGGGGCATCGGGGGGACCTACGAGCAGTACTTC. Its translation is CATTGGIGGTYEQYF.

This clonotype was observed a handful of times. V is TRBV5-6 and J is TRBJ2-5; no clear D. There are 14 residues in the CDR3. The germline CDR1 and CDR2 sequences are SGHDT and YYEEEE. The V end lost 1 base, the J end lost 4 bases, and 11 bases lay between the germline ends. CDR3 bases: TGTGCCAGCAGCTTGTCGTCCGCAGGAGAGACCCAGTACTTC. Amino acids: CASSLSSAGETQYF.

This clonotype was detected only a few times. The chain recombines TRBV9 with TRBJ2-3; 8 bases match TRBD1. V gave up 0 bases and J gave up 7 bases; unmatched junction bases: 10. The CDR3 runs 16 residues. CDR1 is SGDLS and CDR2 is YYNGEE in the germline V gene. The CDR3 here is CASSVAGDRNLYTQYF. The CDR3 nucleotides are TGTGCCAGCAGCGTAGCCGGGGACAGGAATCTTTATACGCAGTATTTT.

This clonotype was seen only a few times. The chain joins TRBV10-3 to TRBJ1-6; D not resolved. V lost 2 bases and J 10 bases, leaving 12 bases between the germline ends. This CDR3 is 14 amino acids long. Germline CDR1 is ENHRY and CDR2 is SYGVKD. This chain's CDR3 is CAISEGGSGSPLHF. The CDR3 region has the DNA TGTGCCATCAGTGAGGGAGGTTCGGGGTCACCCCTCCACTTT.

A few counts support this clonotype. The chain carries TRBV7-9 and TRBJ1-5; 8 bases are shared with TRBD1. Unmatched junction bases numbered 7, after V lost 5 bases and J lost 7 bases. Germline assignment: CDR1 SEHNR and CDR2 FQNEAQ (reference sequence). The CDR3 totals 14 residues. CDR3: CASSVTGGHQPQHF. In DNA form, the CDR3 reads TGTGCCAGCAGCGTAACAGGGGGTCACCAGCCCCAGCATTTT.

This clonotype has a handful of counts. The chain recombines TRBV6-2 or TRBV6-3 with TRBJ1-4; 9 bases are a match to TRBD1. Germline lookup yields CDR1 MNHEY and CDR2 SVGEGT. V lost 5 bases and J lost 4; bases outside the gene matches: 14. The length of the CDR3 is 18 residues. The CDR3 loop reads CASSDTGTGRKINEKLFF. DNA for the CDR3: TGTGCCAGCAGTGACACCGGGACAGGGAGGAAGATTAATGAAAAACTGTTTTTT.

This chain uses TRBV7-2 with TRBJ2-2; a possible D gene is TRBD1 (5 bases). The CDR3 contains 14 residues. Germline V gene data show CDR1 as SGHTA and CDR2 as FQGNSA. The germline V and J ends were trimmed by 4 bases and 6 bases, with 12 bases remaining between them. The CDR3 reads CASSSSGLSGELFF. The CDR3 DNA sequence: TGTGCCAGCAGCTCATCAGGGTTATCCGGGGAGCTGTTTTTT.

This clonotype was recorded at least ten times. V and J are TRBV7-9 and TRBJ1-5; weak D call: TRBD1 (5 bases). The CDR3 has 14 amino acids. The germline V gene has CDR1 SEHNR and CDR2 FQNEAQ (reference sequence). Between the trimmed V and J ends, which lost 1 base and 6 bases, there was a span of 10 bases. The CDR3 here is CASSLEGKGQPQHF. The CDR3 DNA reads TGTGCCAGCAGCTTAGAGGGGAAGGGTCAGCCCCAGCATTTT.

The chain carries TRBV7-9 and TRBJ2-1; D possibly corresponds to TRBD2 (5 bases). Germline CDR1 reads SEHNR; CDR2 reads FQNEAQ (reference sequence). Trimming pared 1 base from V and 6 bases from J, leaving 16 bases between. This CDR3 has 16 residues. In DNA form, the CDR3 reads TGTGCCAGCAGCTTAGACACCGGGATCGGGTCCAATGAGCAGTTCTTC. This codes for CASSLDTGIGSNEQFF.

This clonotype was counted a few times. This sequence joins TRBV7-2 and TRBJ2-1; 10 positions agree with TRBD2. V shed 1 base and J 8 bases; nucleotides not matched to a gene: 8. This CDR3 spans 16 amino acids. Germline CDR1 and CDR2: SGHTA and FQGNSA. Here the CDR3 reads CASSLERASGGYEQFF. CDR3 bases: TGTGCCAGCAGCTTAGAGAGGGCTAGCGGGGGTTATGAGCAGTTCTTC.